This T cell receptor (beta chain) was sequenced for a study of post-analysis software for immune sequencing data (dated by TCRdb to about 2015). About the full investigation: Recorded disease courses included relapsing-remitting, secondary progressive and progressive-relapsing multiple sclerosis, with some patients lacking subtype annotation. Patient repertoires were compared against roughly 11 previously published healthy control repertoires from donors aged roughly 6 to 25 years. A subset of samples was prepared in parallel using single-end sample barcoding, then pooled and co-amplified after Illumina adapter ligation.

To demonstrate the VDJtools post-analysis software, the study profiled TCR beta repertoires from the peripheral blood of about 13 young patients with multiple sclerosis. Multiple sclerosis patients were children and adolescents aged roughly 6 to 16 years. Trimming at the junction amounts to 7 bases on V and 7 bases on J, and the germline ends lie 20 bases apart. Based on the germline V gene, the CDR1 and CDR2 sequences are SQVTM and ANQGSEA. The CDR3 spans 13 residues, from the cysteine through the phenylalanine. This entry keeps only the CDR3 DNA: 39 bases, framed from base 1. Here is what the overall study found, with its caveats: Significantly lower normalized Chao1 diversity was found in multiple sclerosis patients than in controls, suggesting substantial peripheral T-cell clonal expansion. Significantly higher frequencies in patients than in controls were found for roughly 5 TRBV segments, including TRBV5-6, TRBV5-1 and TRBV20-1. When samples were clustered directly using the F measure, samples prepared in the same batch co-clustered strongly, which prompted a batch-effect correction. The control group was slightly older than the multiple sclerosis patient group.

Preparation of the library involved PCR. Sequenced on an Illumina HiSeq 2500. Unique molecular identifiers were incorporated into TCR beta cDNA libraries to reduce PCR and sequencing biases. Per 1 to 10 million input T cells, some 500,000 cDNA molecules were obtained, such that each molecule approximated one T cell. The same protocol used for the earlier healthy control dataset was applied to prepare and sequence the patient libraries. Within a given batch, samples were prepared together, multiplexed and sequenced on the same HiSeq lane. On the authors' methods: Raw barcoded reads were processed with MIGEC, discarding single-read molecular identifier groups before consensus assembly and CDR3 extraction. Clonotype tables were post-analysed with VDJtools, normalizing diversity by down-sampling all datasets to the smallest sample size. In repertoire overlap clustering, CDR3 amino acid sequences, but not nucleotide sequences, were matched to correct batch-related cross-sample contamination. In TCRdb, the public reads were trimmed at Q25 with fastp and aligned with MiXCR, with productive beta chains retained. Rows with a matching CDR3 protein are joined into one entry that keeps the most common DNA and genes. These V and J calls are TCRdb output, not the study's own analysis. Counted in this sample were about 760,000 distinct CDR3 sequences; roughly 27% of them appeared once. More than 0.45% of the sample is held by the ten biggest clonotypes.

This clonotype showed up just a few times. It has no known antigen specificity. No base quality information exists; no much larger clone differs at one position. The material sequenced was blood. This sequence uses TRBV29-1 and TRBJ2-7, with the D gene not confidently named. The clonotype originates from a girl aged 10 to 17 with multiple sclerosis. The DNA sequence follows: TGCAGCGCCGCCGGACCGATTAGTGATGAGCAGTACTTC. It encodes CSAAGPISDEQYF.